Following are 12 T cell receptor beta chains from one sample sequenced in a study of radiotherapy plus CTLA-4 blockade in lung cancer. Using immunoSEQ multiplex PCR, the repertoire was profiled, and TCRdb retains in-frame clones only, with some absent. The table shows 45,000 or so clones, with 70% to 75% occurring only once. The starting material was peripheral blood, obtained from a patient treated with radiotherapy plus ipilimumab. Every receptor here comes from a human donor with non-small cell lung cancer who had a complete response to radiotherapy plus ipilimumab.

The chain employs TRBV6-1 and TRBJ1-4; TRBD1 matches at 7 bases. The CDR3 extends over 17 amino acids. The V and J ends lost 4 bases and 6 bases, in that order; junction bases with no gene match: 14. Per germline, CDR1 MNHNS and CDR2 SASEGT. CDR3 DNA sequence: TGTGCCAGCAGTGGAACTACCGGGACAGCATCGGATGAAAAACTGTTTTTT. It yields the protein CASSGTTGTASDEKLFF.

This clone was seen only once. The rearrangement uses TRBV19 and TRBJ2-1; 11 bases agree with TRBD2. The V gene's germline CDR1 is LNHDA and CDR2 SQIVND (reference sequence). V was pared by 3 bases and J by 2 bases, with 0 bases of the junction left unmatched. The CDR3 has 15 residues. Here the CDR3 reads CASSMTSGAYNEQFF. In DNA form, the CDR3 reads TGTGCCAGTAGTATGACTAGCGGGGCCTACAATGAGCAGTTCTTC.

This clone has only a few counts. This chain connects TRBV5-1 to TRBJ1-1; 8 nucleotides match TRBD1. CDR3 length: 15 residues. From germline, CDR1 is SGHRS and CDR2 YFSETQ. J was trimmed by 2 bases and V by 0 bases; bases with no gene match: 3. In DNA, the CDR3 is TGCGCCAGCAGCTTGGCCGGGACAGGCAACACTGAAGCTTTCTTT. Amino acids: CASSLAGTGNTEAFF.

The CDR3 DNA sequence: TGTGCCAGCATCCGTGGGCAGGGAAGTTCTTTTGGCTACACCTTC. Its protein product is CASIRGQGSSFGYTF. V usage is TRBV6-1 and J usage is TRBJ1-2; the D gene is possibly TRBD1 (5 bases). Per germline, CDR1 MNHNS and CDR2 SASEGT. V lost 7 bases and J lost 7, with 22 bases in between. This CDR3 has 15 residues.

The V call is TRBV4-1, the J call TRBJ1-4; 7 bases match TRBD1. The CDR3 totals 16 residues. CDR1 and CDR2 (germline): MGHRA, YSYEKL. V shed 2 bases and J 6 bases; nucleotides not matched to a gene: 9. The CDR3 coding sequence is TGCGCCAGCAGCCAAACTAACACAGGGGCATATGAAAAACTGTTTTTT. Protein sequence: CASSQTNTGAYEKLFF.

This clone was found a few times. The genes are TRBV4-1 and TRBJ1-2; D is unclear. This CDR3 has 15 residues. Trimming stripped 2 bases from V and 7 bases from J, with 17 bases between. Germline V gene sequence: CDR1 MGHRA, CDR2 YSYEKL. CDR3 in amino acids: CASSQYPIPGGGYTF. CDR3 DNA: TGCGCCAGCAGCCAATATCCTATCCCTGGTGGTGGCTACACCTTC.

The rearrangement uses TRBV2 and TRBJ1-2; D call uncertain. CDR3 length: 14 amino acids. In germline, CDR1 is SNHLY, CDR2 FYNNEI. The V gene lost 4 bases and the J gene lost 8 bases, with 17 bases spanning the gap. CDR3 amino acids: CASSGPLQSRGYTF. The CDR3 DNA reads TGTGCCAGCAGTGGCCCCCTCCAATCTCGGGGCTACACCTTC.

The chain employs TRBV2 and TRBJ1-6, with TRBD1 identical over 8 bases. The germline V gene has CDR1 SNHLY and CDR2 FYNNEI. Losses at the gene ends were 6 bases for V and 10 bases for J; bases not matched to a gene: 20. CDR3 length: 18 amino acids. CDR3 protein: CASRGQGPKFPLRSPLHF. The CDR3 bases are TGTGCCAGCAGAGGACAGGGCCCAAAGTTCCCCCTACGATCACCCCTCCACTTT. The entire variable domain, with the rest obtained from reference TRBV2 and TRBJ1-6, is as follows: EPEVTQTPSHQVTQMGQEVILRCVPISNHLYFYWYRQILGQKVEFLVSFYNNEISEKSEIFDDQFSVERPDGSNFTLKIRSTKLEDSAMYFCASRGQGPKFPLRSPLHFGNGTRLTVT.

The chain combines TRBV19 with TRBJ2-2; TRBD1 is a possible D gene (6 bases). Trimming removed 5 bases at V and 6 bases at J, with 22 bases between. CDR3 length: 17 residues. Germline CDR1 and CDR2: LNHDA and SQIVND (reference sequence). Here the CDR3 DNA reads TGTGCCAGTAGTCACAGGGCGCTGACAGGCGTCCCCGGGGAGCTGTTTTTT. This translates into CASSHRALTGVPGELFF.

This chain links TRBV28 with TRBJ1-4; 9 bases are a match to TRBD1. Germline CDR1 and CDR2: MDHEN and SYDVKM. V was pared by 5 bases and J by 10 bases, with 11 bases of the junction left unmatched. The CDR3 contains 15 residues. In DNA form, the CDR3 reads TGTGCCAGCAGTCAGGCCTTGGGACAGGGCTTAAAACTGTTTTTT. It codes for CASSQALGQGLKLFF.

V usage is TRBV21-1 and J usage is TRBJ1-6. TRBV21-1 represents a pseudogene. The CDR3 consists of 17 residues. The CDR3 nucleotides read TGTGCCAGCAGCAACCACTACCCATACTCCTATAATTCACCCCTCCACTTT. This gives the protein CASSNHYPYSYNSPLHF.

The V gene is TRBV6-5, the J gene TRBJ2-3; the D gene is possibly TRBD1 (5 bases). Per the germline V gene, CDR1 is MNHEY and CDR2 is SVGAGI. Trimming removed 4 bases at V and 1 base at J, with 6 bases between. The CDR3 runs 13 residues. CDR3 sequence (DNA): TGTGCCAGCAGTTTAGGGGGCACAGATACGCAGTATTTT. Its translation: CASSLGGTDTQYF.